Listed below are T cell receptor beta chains from one sample, sequenced in a study of cytotoxic CD8 clonotypes in ibrutinib-treated CLL. Only in-frame clones appear in the TCRdb table, and some are missing; sequencing was by immunoSEQ multiplex PCR. The repertoire has 97,000 or so clones, around 73% of them found once; the top ten carry about 33%. This specimen was PBMCs, taken after 12 months of ibrutinib treatment. Receptor source: a human donor with chronic lymphocytic leukemia. The CDR3 runs from the conserved cysteine through the conserved F or W. The order of the fields is clone size, V gene, J gene, D gene, CDR3 protein, CDR3 DNA. D genes are given only for firm matches. Expanded clones are given a class, and other clones once, few, many or no size at all.

clone_size: once
v_call: TRBV6-5
j_call: TRBJ1-2
d_call: TRBD1
cdr3_aa: CASSTTGSYGYTF
cdr3_nt: TGTGCCAGCAGTACGACAGGGAGCTATGGCTACACCTTC

clone_size: .
v_call: TRBV21-1
j_call: TRBJ1-5
d_call: .
cdr3_aa: CASSNNRLERGQQPQHF
cdr3_nt: TGTGCCAGCAGCAATAACCGATTAGAGAGGGGACAACAGCCCCAGCATTTT

clone_size: .
v_call: TRBV19
j_call: TRBJ1-5
d_call: .
cdr3_aa: CASSKTEDQPQHF
cdr3_nt: TGTGCCAGTAGTAAGACAGAGGATCAGCCCCAGCATTTT

clone_size: .
v_call: TRBV27
j_call: TRBJ1-2
d_call: TRBD1
cdr3_aa: CASSRGDRGFRPF
cdr3_nt: TGTGCCAGCAGTAGGGGGGACAGGGGTTTTAGGCCCTTC

clone_size: .
v_call: TRBV7-6
j_call: TRBJ1-4
d_call: .
cdr3_aa: CASSWRGGELFF
cdr3_nt: TGTGCCAGCAGCTGGAGGGGAGGAGAACTGTTTTTT

clone_size: .
v_call: TRBV29-1
j_call: TRBJ1-1
d_call: .
cdr3_aa: CSGTGGNTEAFF
cdr3_nt: TGCAGCGGGACCGGGGGAAACACTGAAGCTTTCTTT

clone_size: .
v_call: TRBV14
j_call: TRBJ2-1
d_call: TRBD1
cdr3_aa: CASSQEGTGVKGEQFF
cdr3_nt: TGTGCCAGCAGCCAAGAAGGGACAGGGGTGAAGGGTGAGCAGTTCTTC

clone_size: .
v_call: TRBV27
j_call: TRBJ1-6
d_call: .
cdr3_aa: CASKVGGLGSPLHF
cdr3_nt: TGTGCCAGCAAGGTGGGGGGGCTTGGGTCACCCCTCCACTTT

clone_size: .
v_call: TRBV7-3
j_call: TRBJ2-1
d_call: TRBD1
cdr3_aa: CASRPTGESSYNEQFF
cdr3_nt: TGTGCCAGCAGACCCACAGGGGAAAGCTCCTACAATGAGCAGTTCTTC

clone_size: .
v_call: TRBV27
j_call: TRBJ1-1
d_call: .
cdr3_aa: CASSPRVSPAEAFF
cdr3_nt: TGTGCCAGCAGTCCCCGCGTCAGCCCAGCTGAAGCTTTCTTT

clone_size: .
v_call: TRBV10-3
j_call: TRBJ1-2
d_call: .
cdr3_aa: CAISESVLEYGYTF
cdr3_nt: TGTGCCATCAGTGAGTCTGTCCTAGAATATGGCTACACCTTC

clone_size: .
v_call: TRBV30
j_call: TRBJ1-6
d_call: .
cdr3_aa: CAWRLLSSYNSPLHF
cdr3_nt: TGTGCCTGGAGGTTGTTGAGCTCCTATAATTCACCCCTCCACTTT

clone_size: .
v_call: TRBV28
j_call: TRBJ2-2
d_call: .
cdr3_aa: CASRSWGAGWTGELFF
cdr3_nt: TGTGCCAGCAGATCTTGGGGGGCAGGGTGGACCGGGGAGCTGTTTTTT

clone_size: .
v_call: TRBV5-1
j_call: TRBJ2-3
d_call: .
cdr3_aa: CASSLDREDTQYF
cdr3_nt: TGCGCCAGCAGCTTGGACAGGGAAGATACGCAGTATTTT

clone_size: .
v_call: TRBV5-1
j_call: TRBJ2-3
d_call: .
cdr3_aa: CASSLGSSADTQYF
cdr3_nt: TGCGCCAGCAGCTTGGGATCTTCCGCTGATACGCAGTATTTT

clone_size: .
v_call: TRBV7-6
j_call: TRBJ2-7
d_call: TRBD1
cdr3_aa: CASSPYDRGLTEQYF
cdr3_nt: TGTGCCAGCAGCCCGTATGACAGGGGGCTTACCGAGCAGTACTTC

clone_size: few
v_call: TRBV7-7
j_call: TRBJ2-5
d_call: TRBD2
cdr3_aa: CASPGAPSGGDKETQYF
cdr3_nt: TGTGCCAGCCCCGGCGCTCCTAGCGGGGGGGACAAAGAGACCCAGTACTTC

clone_size: .
v_call: TRBV7-3
j_call: TRBJ2-3
d_call: TRBD2
cdr3_aa: CASSLSGLANTDTQYF
cdr3_nt: TGTGCCAGCAGCTTATCGGGACTAGCCAACACAGATACGCAGTATTTT

clone_size: .
v_call: TRBV28
j_call: TRBJ2-3
d_call: .
cdr3_aa: CASSFGRADTQYF
cdr3_nt: TGTGCCAGCAGTTTCGGCAGGGCAGATACGCAGTATTTT

clone_size: .
v_call: TRBV28
j_call: TRBJ1-2
d_call: .
cdr3_aa: CASSFRGADYGYTF
cdr3_nt: TGTGCCAGCAGTTTCAGGGGCGCGGACTATGGCTACACCTTC

clone_size: .
v_call: TRBV12-5
j_call: TRBJ2-1
d_call: .
cdr3_aa: CASGLGGTYNEQFF
cdr3_nt: TGTGCTAGTGGTTTGGGTGGGACTTACAATGAGCAGTTCTTC

clone_size: once
v_call: TRBV5-1
j_call: TRBJ2-5
d_call: TRBD1
cdr3_aa: CASSRGTGLETQYF
cdr3_nt: TGCGCCAGCAGCAGAGGGACAGGGTTAGAGACCCAGTACTTC

clone_size: .
v_call: TRBV6-1
j_call: TRBJ1-1
d_call: .
cdr3_aa: CASSELRGRGGSEAFF
cdr3_nt: TGTGCCAGCAGTGAACTCCGTGGCAGGGGTGGGTCCGAAGCTTTCTTT

clone_size: .
v_call: TRBV16
j_call: TRBJ1-2
d_call: .
cdr3_aa: CASKTPTEFYGYTF
cdr3_nt: TGTGCCAGCAAGACACCGACAGAATTTTATGGCTACACCTTC

clone_size: .
v_call: TRBV7-7
j_call: TRBJ1-1
d_call: .
cdr3_aa: CASSLPVWTDMNTEAFF
cdr3_nt: TGTGCCAGCAGCTTACCCGTATGGACAGACATGAACACTGAAGCTTTCTTT

clone_size: .
v_call: TRBV30
j_call: TRBJ2-7
d_call: .
cdr3_aa: CARGGQNYEQYF
cdr3_nt: TGTGCCCGGGGGGGACAGAACTACGAGCAGTACTTC

clone_size: few
v_call: TRBV28
j_call: TRBJ1-2
d_call: TRBD1
cdr3_aa: CASSPGTGEYYGYTF
cdr3_nt: TGTGCCAGCAGTCCCGGGACAGGAGAGTATTATGGCTACACCTTC

clone_size: .
v_call: TRBV6-4
j_call: TRBJ1-6
d_call: .
cdr3_aa: CASSEGSYNSPLHF
cdr3_nt: TGTGCCAGCAGTGAGGGCTCCTATAATTCACCCCTCCACTTT

clone_size: .
v_call: TRBV5-5
j_call: TRBJ2-5
d_call: .
cdr3_aa: CASSFTETQYF
cdr3_nt: TGTGCCAGCAGCTTCACCGAGACCCAGTACTTC

clone_size: few
v_call: TRBV7-8
j_call: TRBJ2-3
d_call: .
cdr3_aa: CASSSPSGAYTDTQYF
cdr3_nt: TGTGCCAGCAGCTCCCCGTCTGGGGCCTACACAGATACGCAGTATTTT

clone_size: .
v_call: TRBV7-9
j_call: TRBJ1-5
d_call: .
cdr3_aa: CASRLSGPQHF
cdr3_nt: TGTGCCAGCCGCTTAAGCGGGCCCCAGCATTTT

clone_size: .
v_call: TRBV5-1
j_call: TRBJ2-7
d_call: .
cdr3_aa: CASSLPRHTTEQYF
cdr3_nt: TGCGCCAGCAGCTTGCCCCGCCACACCACCGAGCAGTACTTC

clone_size: few
v_call: TRBV19
j_call: TRBJ1-1
d_call: .
cdr3_aa: CASSRGALNTEAFF
cdr3_nt: TGTGCCAGTAGTCGGGGGGCTTTGAACACTGAAGCTTTCTTT

clone_size: .
v_call: TRBV7-3
j_call: TRBJ1-2
d_call: TRBD1
cdr3_aa: CASSPDRGWGYTF
cdr3_nt: TGTGCCAGCAGCCCGGACAGGGGGTGGGGCTACACCTTC

clone_size: .
v_call: TRBV7-9
j_call: TRBJ1-4
d_call: TRBD1
cdr3_aa: CASSGQGEKLFF
cdr3_nt: TGTGCCAGCAGTGGACAGGGGGAAAAACTGTTTTTT

clone_size: .
v_call: TRBV7-3
j_call: TRBJ2-3
d_call: TRBD2
cdr3_aa: CASSAPSGRTDTQYF
cdr3_nt: TGTGCCAGCAGCGCCCCTAGCGGCCGCACAGATACGCAGTATTTT

clone_size: .
v_call: TRBV30
j_call: TRBJ1-6
d_call: .
cdr3_aa: CAWSSGRTNSPLHF
cdr3_nt: TGTGCCTGGAGTTCGGGCCGCACTAATTCACCCCTCCACTTT

clone_size: .
v_call: TRBV11-3
j_call: TRBJ2-5
d_call: TRBD2
cdr3_aa: CASSLDDVRKGGQETQYF
cdr3_nt: TGTGCCAGCAGCTTAGACGACGTAAGGAAGGGAGGGCAAGAGACCCAGTACTTC

clone_size: .
v_call: TRBV13
j_call: TRBJ2-7
d_call: .
cdr3_aa: CASRPSYSTAYEQYF
cdr3_nt: TGTGCCAGCAGACCTTCTTACAGCACCGCCTACGAGCAGTACTTC

clone_size: .
v_call: TRBV5-6
j_call: TRBJ2-1
d_call: .
cdr3_aa: CASSGLTETYNEQFF
cdr3_nt: TGTGCCAGCAGCGGCTTGACAGAGACCTACAATGAGCAGTTCTTC